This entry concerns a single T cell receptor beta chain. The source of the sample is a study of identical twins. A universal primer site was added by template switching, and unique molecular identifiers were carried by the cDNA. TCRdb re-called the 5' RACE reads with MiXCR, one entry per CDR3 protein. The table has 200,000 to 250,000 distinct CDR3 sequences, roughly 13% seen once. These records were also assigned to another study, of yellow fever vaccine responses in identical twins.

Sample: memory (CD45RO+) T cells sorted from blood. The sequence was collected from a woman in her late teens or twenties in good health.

CDR3 DNA sequence: TGTGCCAGCAGTGCCCGACAGGTCGCGGGGGGCTACACCTTC. The encoded protein is CASSARQVAGGYTF. This chain links TRBV12-3 or TRBV12-4 with TRBJ1-2, with D tentatively TRBD1 (6 bases). The CDR3 has 14 amino acids. The V end was cut by 5 bases, the J end by 8 bases, with 18 bases between.